This T cell receptor beta chain is from a study of control samples from healthy donors and cancer patients. V dropped 3 bases and J dropped 6 bases, with 8 bases sitting between them. Germline V lookup: CDR1 LNHDA, CDR2 SQIVND (reference sequence). The CDR3 length is 13 residues. A few counts support this clone. Profiled with immunoSEQ multiplex PCR; TCRdb holds only in-frame clones, not every one. The profile shows about 110,000 clones, over 75% of them singletons. Sequenced input: blood. The receptor's source is a human donor in good health. The donor label of this sample is uncertain. The rearrangement uses TRBV19 and TRBJ2-2; D is perhaps TRBD2 (6 bases). The DNA for the CDR3 is TGTGCCAGTAGTATCGGGGGTCCCGGGGAGCTGTTTTTT. It translates to CASSIGGPGELFF.